Described below is a single T cell receptor beta chain sequence and its context. From the germline J gene comes the end of the CDR3, since the read stops 3 residues before it. Related graft donors supplied nonmyeloablative bone marrow transplants, and mixed chimerism was transient. CD4+CD25+CD127- Tregs, CD4+CD25- non-Tregs, CD4 and CD8 cells were sorted. This sample was taken from a study of Tregs in tolerant kidney transplant recipients. The CDR3 has 13 amino acids. The V end lost 3 bases, the J end lost 9 bases, and 10 bases lay between the germline ends. Germline CDR1 reads SGHRS; CDR2 reads YFSETQ. Measured with immunoSEQ multiplex PCR; TCRdb has only the in-frame clones, and not every one. This table lists roughly 5,600 clones.

The chain combines TRBV5-1 with TRBJ2-6; possible D gene TRBD1, 7 bases. The sequence came from a human patient who received a combined kidney and bone marrow transplant. Some T cells may possibly be graft donor cells. This specimen consisted of CD4+ T cells from blood (PBMCs), obtained roughly 15 months after the transplant. The sequenced part of the CDR3 DNA is TGCGCCAGCAGCTGGGGGGACAGCAACGTC. Amino acids: CASSWGDSNV. The complete CDR3 sequence is CASSWGDSNVLTF.